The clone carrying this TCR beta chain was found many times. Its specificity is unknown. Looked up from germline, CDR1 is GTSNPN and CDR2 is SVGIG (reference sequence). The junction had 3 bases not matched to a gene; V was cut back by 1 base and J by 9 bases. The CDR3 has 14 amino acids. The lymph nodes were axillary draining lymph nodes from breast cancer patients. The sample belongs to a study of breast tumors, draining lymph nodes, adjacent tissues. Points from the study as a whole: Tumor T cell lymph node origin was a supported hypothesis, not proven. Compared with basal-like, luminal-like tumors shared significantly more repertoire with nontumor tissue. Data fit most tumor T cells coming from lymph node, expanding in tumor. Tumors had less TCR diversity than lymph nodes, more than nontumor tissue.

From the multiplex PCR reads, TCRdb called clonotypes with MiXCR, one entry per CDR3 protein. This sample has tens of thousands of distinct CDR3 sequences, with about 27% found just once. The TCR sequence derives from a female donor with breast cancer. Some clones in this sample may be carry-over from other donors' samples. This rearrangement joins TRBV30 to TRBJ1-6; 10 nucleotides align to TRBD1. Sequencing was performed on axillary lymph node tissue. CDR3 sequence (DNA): TGTGCCTGGAGTGAAGGGACAGGGGCTTCACCCCTCCACTTT. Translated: CAWSEGTGASPLHF.